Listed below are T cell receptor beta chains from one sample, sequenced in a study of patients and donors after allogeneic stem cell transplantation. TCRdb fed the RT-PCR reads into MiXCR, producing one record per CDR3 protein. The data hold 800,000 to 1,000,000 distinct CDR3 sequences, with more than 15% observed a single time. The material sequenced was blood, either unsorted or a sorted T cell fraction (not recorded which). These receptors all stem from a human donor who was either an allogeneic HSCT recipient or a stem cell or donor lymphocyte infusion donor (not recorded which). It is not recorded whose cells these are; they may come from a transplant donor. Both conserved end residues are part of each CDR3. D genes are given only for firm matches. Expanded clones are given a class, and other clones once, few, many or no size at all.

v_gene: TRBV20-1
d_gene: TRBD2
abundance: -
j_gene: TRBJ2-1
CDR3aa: CSARTGLAGPYEQFF
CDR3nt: TGCAGTGCTAGAACCGGACTAGCGGGACCCTATGAGCAGTTCTTC

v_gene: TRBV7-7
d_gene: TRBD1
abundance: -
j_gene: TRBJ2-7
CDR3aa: CASSLATGNSYEQYF
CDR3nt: TGTGCTAGCAGCTTAGCGACAGGGAACTCCTACGAGCAGTACTTC

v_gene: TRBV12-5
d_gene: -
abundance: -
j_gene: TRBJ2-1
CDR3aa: CASGTVFGGNEQFF
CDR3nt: TGTGCTAGTGGTACCGTCTTTGGTGGCAATGAGCAGTTCTTC

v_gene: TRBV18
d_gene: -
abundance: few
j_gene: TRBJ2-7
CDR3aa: CASSRDLMGSEQYF
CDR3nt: TGTGCCAGCTCCCGCGACCTTATGGGTTCCGAGCAGTACTTC

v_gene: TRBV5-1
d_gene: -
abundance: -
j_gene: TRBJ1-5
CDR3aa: CASSLAPQGSNQPQHF
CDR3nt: TGCGCCAGCAGCTTGGCCCCACAGGGTAGCAATCAGCCCCAGCATTTT

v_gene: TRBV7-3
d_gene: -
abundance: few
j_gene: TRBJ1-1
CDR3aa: CASSQAVRQEGNTEAFF
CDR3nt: TGTGCCAGCAGCCAAGCCGTACGGCAGGAGGGAAACACTGAAGCTTTCTTT

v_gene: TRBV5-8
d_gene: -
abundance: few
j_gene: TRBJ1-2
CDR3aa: CASSLYRVAIYGYTF
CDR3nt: TGTGCCAGCAGCTTGTATAGGGTAGCGATCTATGGCTACACCTTC

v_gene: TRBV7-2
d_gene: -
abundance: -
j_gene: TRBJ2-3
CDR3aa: CASSLNVTSTDTQYF
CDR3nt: TGTGCCAGCAGCTTAAACGTTACTAGCACAGATACGCAGTATTTT

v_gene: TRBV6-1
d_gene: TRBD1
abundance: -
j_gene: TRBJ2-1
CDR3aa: CASSELGQGVNEQFF
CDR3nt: TGTGCCAGCAGCGAACTGGGACAGGGTGTTAATGAGCAGTTCTTC

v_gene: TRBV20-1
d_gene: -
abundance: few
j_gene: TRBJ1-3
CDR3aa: CSASPMGGTGNTIYF
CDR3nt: TGCAGTGCTAGTCCCATGGGGGGGACTGGAAACACCATATATTTT

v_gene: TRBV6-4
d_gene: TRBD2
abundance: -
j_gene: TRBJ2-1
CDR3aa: CASSEDLGGRGYNEQFF
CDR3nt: TGTGCCAGCAGTGAAGATTTGGGAGGGAGGGGATACAATGAGCAGTTCTTC

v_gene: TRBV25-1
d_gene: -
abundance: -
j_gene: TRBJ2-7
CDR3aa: CASTDDSHSSYEQYF
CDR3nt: TGTGCCAGCACTGATGACAGCCATAGCTCCTACGAGCAGTACTTC

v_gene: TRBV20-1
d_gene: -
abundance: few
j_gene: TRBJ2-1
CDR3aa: CSASGSLNEQFF
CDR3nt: TGCAGTGCTAGCGGGAGTTTAAATGAGCAGTTCTTC

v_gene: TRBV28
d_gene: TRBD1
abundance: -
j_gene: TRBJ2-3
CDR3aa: CASSPDRGVDTQYF
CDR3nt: TGTGCCAGCAGCCCGGACAGGGGTGTGGATACGCAGTATTTT

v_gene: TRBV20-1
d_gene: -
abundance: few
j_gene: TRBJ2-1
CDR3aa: CSAARGYNEQFF
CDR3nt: TGCAGTGCTGCACGAGGTTACAATGAGCAGTTCTTC

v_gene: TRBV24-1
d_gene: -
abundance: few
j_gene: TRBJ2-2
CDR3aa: CATLAPNTGELFF
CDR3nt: TGTGCCACCCTAGCACCGAACACCGGGGAGCTGTTTTTT

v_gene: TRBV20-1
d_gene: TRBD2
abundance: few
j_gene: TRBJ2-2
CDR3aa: CSARPSGRLDTGELFF
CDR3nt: TGCAGTGCTAGACCCAGCGGGAGATTGGACACCGGGGAGCTGTTTTTT

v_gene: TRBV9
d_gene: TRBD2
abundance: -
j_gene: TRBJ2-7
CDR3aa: CASSVSPGLESEQYF
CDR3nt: TGTGCCAGCAGCGTTTCGCCGGGACTAGAATCCGAGCAGTACTTC